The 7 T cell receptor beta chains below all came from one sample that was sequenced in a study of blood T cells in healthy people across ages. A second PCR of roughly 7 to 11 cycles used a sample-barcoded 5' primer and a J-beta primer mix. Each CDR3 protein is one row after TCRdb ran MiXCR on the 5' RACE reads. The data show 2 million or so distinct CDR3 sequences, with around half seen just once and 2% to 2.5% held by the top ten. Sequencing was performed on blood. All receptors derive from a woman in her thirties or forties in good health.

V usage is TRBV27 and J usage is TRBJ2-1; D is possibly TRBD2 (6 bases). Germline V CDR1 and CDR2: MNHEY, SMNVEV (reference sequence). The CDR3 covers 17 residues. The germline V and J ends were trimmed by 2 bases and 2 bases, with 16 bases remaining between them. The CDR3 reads CASSLNPSGLPYNEQFF. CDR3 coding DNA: TGTGCCAGCAGTTTAAACCCCAGCGGGCTCCCCTACAATGAGCAGTTCTTC.

The CDR3, as DNA: TGTGCCAGCAGTTACACAGGAGGGTTCGAGCAGTACTTC. It codes for CASSYTGGFEQYF. The chain employs TRBV27 and TRBJ2-7, with D tentatively TRBD2 (6 bases). Looked up from germline, CDR1 is MNHEY and CDR2 is SMNVEV (reference sequence). Trimming took off 4 bases at V and 6 bases at J, with 13 bases between the two ends. This CDR3 has 13 residues.

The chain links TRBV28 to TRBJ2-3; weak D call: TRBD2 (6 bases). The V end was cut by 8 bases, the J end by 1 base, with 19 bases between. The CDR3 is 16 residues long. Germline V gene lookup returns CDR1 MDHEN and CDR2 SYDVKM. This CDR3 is CASRDSPTGRTDTQYF. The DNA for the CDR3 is TGTGCCAGCCGGGACTCCCCTACCGGGCGCACAGATACGCAGTATTTT.

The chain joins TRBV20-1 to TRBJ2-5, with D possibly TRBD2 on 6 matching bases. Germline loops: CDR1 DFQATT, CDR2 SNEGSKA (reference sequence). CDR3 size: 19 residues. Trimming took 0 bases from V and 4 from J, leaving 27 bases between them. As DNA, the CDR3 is TGCAGTGCTAGAGATTCCCGTCTCGGCGGGGCATCGTCGGGAGAGACCCAGTACTTC. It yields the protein CSARDSRLGGASSGETQYF.

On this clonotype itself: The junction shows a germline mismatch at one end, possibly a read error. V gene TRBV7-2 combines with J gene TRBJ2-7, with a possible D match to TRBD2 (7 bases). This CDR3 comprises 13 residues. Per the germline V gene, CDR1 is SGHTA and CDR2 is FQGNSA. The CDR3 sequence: CASGLGGGEEQYF. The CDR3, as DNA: TGTGCCAGCGGCTTAGGGGGGGGAGAGGAGCAGTACTTC.

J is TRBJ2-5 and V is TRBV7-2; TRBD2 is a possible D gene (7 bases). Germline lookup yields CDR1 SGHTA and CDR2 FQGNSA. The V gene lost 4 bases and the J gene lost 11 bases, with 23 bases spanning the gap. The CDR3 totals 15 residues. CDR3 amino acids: CASSSQRRGGNEQYF. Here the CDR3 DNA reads TGTGCCAGCAGCTCGCAGAGGAGGGGGGGGAATGAGCAGTACTTC.

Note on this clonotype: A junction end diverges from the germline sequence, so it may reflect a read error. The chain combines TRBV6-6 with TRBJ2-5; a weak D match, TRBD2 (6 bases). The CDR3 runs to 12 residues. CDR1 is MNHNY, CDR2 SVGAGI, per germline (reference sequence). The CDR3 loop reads CASTGVRETRYF. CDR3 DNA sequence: TGTGCCAGCACGGGGGTACGGGAGACCCGGTACTTC.